This section outlines one T cell receptor (beta chain) sequence together with its context. The sample comes from a study of T-cell memory formation after mild COVID-19. The overall study: Largely donor-specific sequence clusters came from a couple of donors.

TCRdb analysed the 5' RACE reads with MiXCR anew, one entry per CDR3 protein. The sample consists of 350,000 to 500,000 distinct CDR3 sequences, 15% to 20% of them appearing once. The CDR3 runs to 15 residues. V lost 3 bases and J lost 1, with 10 bases in between. Germline CDR1 is SGHRS and CDR2 is YFSETQ. The receptor comes from an adult woman who had mild COVID-19 (a few samples of this study predate the infection). Cell type and time point are not known. Sequenced: PBMCs or a T cell subset sorted from them (not recorded which). This chain joins TRBV5-1 and TRBJ2-2; D is perhaps TRBD1 (5 bases). CDR3 bases: TGCGCCAGCAGCTGGGTACAGGAGAACACCGGGGAGCTGTTTTTT. Its translation: CASSWVQENTGELFF. Based on the CDR3 plus reference TRBV5-1 and TRBJ2-2, the full variable domain is KAGVTQTPRYLIKTRGQQVTLSCSPISGHRSVSWYQQTPGQGLQFLFEYFSETQRNKGNFPGRFSGRQFSNSRSEMNVSTLELGDSALYLCASSWVQENTGELFFGEGSRLTVL.